One sample yielded the 32 T cell receptor beta chains listed below, sequenced in a study of metastatic and nonmetastatic thyroid tumors. Each patient came to thyroid surgery without any prior treatment (of any kind). TCRdb re-called clones from the PCR reads using MiXCR. In the table there are 9,000 to 13,000 clones, less than 15% of which are singletons. The sequencing sample was made of blood. The receptors were sampled from a female donor with papillary thyroid cancer or a benign thyroid nodule (not recorded which). Some clones in this sample may be carry-over from other donors' samples.

This clone has at least ten counts. The chain combines TRBV7-9 with TRBJ2-3; possibly TRBD1 for D (5 bases). CDR3 size: 15 residues. V lost 4 bases, J lost 0 bases, and 11 bases lay in between. CDR1 and CDR2 from the germline V gene are SEHNR and FQNEAQ (reference sequence). The CDR3 protein is CASSYTRESTDTQYF. The CDR3 region has the DNA TGTGCCAGCAGCTACACCAGGGAAAGCACAGATACGCAGTATTTT. Complete variable domain (other parts from reference TRBV7-9 and TRBJ2-3): DTGVSQNPRHKITKRGQNVTFRCDPISEHNRLYWYRQTLGQGPEFLTYFQNEAQLEKSRLLSDRFSAERPKGSFSTLEIQRTEQGDSAMYLCASSYTRESTDTQYFGPGTRLTVL.

By share of the sample, this clone is medium-sized (0.01 to 0.1%). The chain carries TRBV2 and TRBJ2-7; weak D call: TRBD2 (6 bases). The CDR3 is 13 amino acids. Germline V gene lookup returns CDR1 SNHLY and CDR2 FYNNEI. Trimming removed 6 bases at V and 2 bases at J, with 11 bases between. The CDR3 sequence: CASRGTAAYEQYF. CDR3 DNA: TGTGCCAGCAGGGGGACTGCAGCCTACGAGCAGTACTTC.

This clone was detected many times. CDR3 coding DNA: TGTGCCAGCAGCTTGGGGGGTCAATACGAGCAGTACTTC. Its translation: CASSLGGQYEQYF. The chain is built from TRBV5-6 and TRBJ2-7; no definite D call. CDR1 and CDR2 (germline): SGHDT, YYEEEE. This CDR3 spans 13 amino acids. Trimming took 0 bases from V and 4 from J, leaving 8 bases between them.

This clone was picked up many times. The rearrangement links TRBV7-6 to TRBJ2-1, with 9 bases matching TRBD2. V shed 0 bases and J 5 bases; nucleotides not matched to a gene: 2. Germline V gives CDR1 SGHVS, CDR2 FNYEAQ. This CDR3 has 15 residues. The CDR3 here is CASSLAASGDNEQFF. The CDR3 DNA reads as TGTGCCAGCAGCTTAGCGGCTAGCGGGGACAATGAGCAGTTCTTC.

Sample share makes this clone medium-sized (0.01 to 0.1%). The chain has TRBV4-1 and TRBJ2-7, with D perhaps matching TRBD1 or TRBD2 (6 bases each). Germline-derived CDR1 and CDR2 are MGHRA and YSYEKL. This CDR3 is 15 amino acids long. With 3 bases removed from V and 0 bases from J, the gap between germline ends came to 12 bases. This CDR3 is CASSQRDTLSYEQYF. DNA for the CDR3: TGCGCCAGCAGCCAGCGGGACACCCTCTCCTACGAGCAGTACTTC.

This clone was counted ten times or more. V gene TRBV7-2 combines with J gene TRBJ2-5, with 7 nucleotides matching TRBD2. This CDR3 comprises 14 residues. Trimming at V came to 1 base and at J to 5 bases, leaving 4 bases not matched to a gene. Per the germline V gene, CDR1 is SGHTA and CDR2 is FQGNSA. The CDR3 sequence: CASSLDQGGETQYF. The CDR3 coding sequence is TGTGCCAGCAGCTTAGATCAGGGAGGGGAGACCCAGTACTTC.

This clone was found many times. The rearrangement joins TRBV20-1 to TRBJ1-2; weak D call: TRBD1 (5 bases). V gave up 5 bases and J gave up 3 bases, with 22 bases separating them. The CDR3 consists of 16 residues. Germline values: CDR1 DFQATT, CDR2 SNEGSKA (reference sequence). CDR3 nucleotides: TGCAGTGCTCGTGTCCCGGGACCGACCTCGGACTATGGCTACACCTTC. Encoded protein: CSARVPGPTSDYGYTF.

This clone showed up just once. The chain combines TRBV2 with TRBJ2-5, with 12 bases lining up with TRBD1. Germline values: CDR1 SNHLY, CDR2 FYNNEI. This CDR3 is built from 16 residues. The V and J ends lost 6 bases and 0 bases, in that order; junction bases with no gene match: 5. The CDR3 here is CASSGTGGRDQETQYF. In DNA form, the CDR3 reads TGTGCCAGCAGCGGGACAGGGGGCCGTGACCAAGAGACCCAGTACTTC.

By sample share, this clone is medium-sized. CDR3 loop: CASRWGNTEAFF. DNA of the CDR3: TGTGCCAGCCGGTGGGGGAACACTGAAGCTTTCTTT. The chain has TRBV2 and TRBJ1-1; D remains ambiguous. The germline gives CDR1 SNHLY, CDR2 FYNNEI. The ends were cut back, 8 bases at V and 1 base at J, with 8 bases in the middle. This CDR3 is 12 amino acids long.

This clone came up many times. This chain uses TRBV10-1 with TRBJ2-7, with 7 bases lining up with TRBD2. The CDR3 runs to 15 residues. Germline V gives CDR1 WNHNN, CDR2 SYGVQD (reference sequence). The V and J ends lost 7 bases and 3 bases, in that order; junction bases with no gene match: 12. CDR3 loop: CASNQGPGRVYEQYF. The CDR3 nucleotides read TGCGCCAGCAACCAGGGACCGGGGAGGGTCTACGAGCAGTACTTC.

By frequency in the sample, this clone is medium-sized. The V gene is TRBV9, the J gene TRBJ1-5; weak D call: TRBD1 (6 bases). Deletions cut 4 bases from V and 6 bases from J, with 8 bases between. Germline CDR1 SGDLS, CDR2 YYNGEE. The CDR3 consists of 12 residues. CDR3 sequence reads: CASSKGGQPQHF. In nucleotides, the CDR3 is TGTGCCAGCAGCAAAGGGGGTCAGCCCCAGCATTTT.

This clone was counted ten times or more. The rearrangement uses TRBV20-1 and TRBJ2-1; a weak D match, TRBD1 (6 bases). CDR3 length equals 16 residues. Germline V gene data show CDR1 as DFQATT and CDR2 as SNEGSKA (reference sequence). V was pared by 2 bases and J by 2 bases, with 16 bases between. CDR3 sequence: CSARPPRGLPYNEQFF. The CDR3, as DNA: TGCAGTGCTAGACCCCCCAGGGGTCTGCCCTACAATGAGCAGTTCTTC.

This clone was seen ten or more times. This sequence joins TRBV28 and TRBJ2-4, with 13 bases aligning to TRBD2. This CDR3 region has 16 residues. CDR1 and CDR2 from the germline V gene are MDHEN and SYDVKM. Unmatched junction bases numbered 5, after V lost 5 bases and J lost 4 bases. CDR3 in amino acids: CASSDGLAGEKNIQYF. As DNA, the CDR3 is TGTGCCAGCAGTGACGGACTAGCGGGGGAGAAAAACATTCAGTACTTC.

This clone was recorded at least ten times. This chain uses TRBV5-6 with TRBJ1-2; no clear D. The CDR3 spans 12 residues. V was trimmed by 2 bases and J by 4 bases, leaving 6 bases between them. Per the germline V gene, CDR1 is SGHDT and CDR2 is YYEEEE. CDR3 DNA: TGTGCCAGCAGCTTATGGTCCTATGGCTACACCTTC. It specifies CASSLWSYGYTF.

In this sample, this clone is medium-sized. This chain connects TRBV12-3 or TRBV12-4 to TRBJ1-5; D call uncertain. Trimming stripped 3 bases from V and 1 base from J, with 7 bases between. The CDR3 is 14 amino acids. Written as DNA, the CDR3 is TGTGCCAGCAGTTTTCCCGGCAGCAATCAGCCCCAGCATTTT. Translating gives CASSFPGSNQPQHF.

This clone was detected many times. The chain carries TRBV7-3 and TRBJ2-3, with 10 nucleotides matching TRBD2. Trimming at V came to 5 bases and at J to 2 bases, leaving 4 bases not matched to a gene. CDR3 length: 15 residues. Per germline, CDR1 SGHTA and CDR2 FQGTGA. DNA of the CDR3: TGTGCCAGCAGCGTAGGACTAGCGGTCACAGATACGCAGTATTTT. Residues: CASSVGLAVTDTQYF. Full variable domain (outside the CDR3, taken from reference TRBV7-3 and TRBJ2-3): GAGVSQTPSNKVTEKGKYVELRCDPISGHTALYWYRQSLGQGPEFLIYFQGTGAADDSGLPNDRFFAVRPEGSVSTLKIQRTERGDSAVYLCASSVGLAVTDTQYFGPGTRLTVL.

Regarding this clone: A much larger clone lies a single base off, so this may be a read error. The genes are TRBV20-1 and TRBJ2-5, with 9 positions matching TRBD2. V lost 6 bases to trimming and J lost 2 bases; unmatched junction nucleotides: 10. The CDR3 is 15 residues long. Per germline, CDR1 DFQATT and CDR2 SNEGSKA (reference sequence). DNA for the CDR3: TGCAGTGCAGAGTATGCTAGCGGGAATCAAGAGACCCAGTACTTC. Protein sequence: CSAEYASGNQETQYF.

This clone was counted many times. This chain links TRBV20-1 with TRBJ2-5; D might be TRBD1 (5 bases). Germline V lookup: CDR1 DFQATT, CDR2 SNEGSKA (reference sequence). The V gene lost 3 bases and the J gene lost 3 bases, with 14 bases spanning the gap. The CDR3 spans 14 residues. In DNA form, the CDR3 reads TGCAGTGCTAGTAAGGGGCAGATGAAAGAGACCCAGTACTTC. Translating gives CSASKGQMKETQYF.

This clone was found many times. CDR3 bases: TGCGCCAGCAGGATAGGGACAGGGCCCTTTTACGCCTATGGCTACACCTTC. Protein: CASRIGTGPFYAYGYTF. The chain has TRBV5-1 and TRBJ1-2; 9 positions match TRBD1. The CDR3 is 17 amino acids. Germline V lookup: CDR1 SGHRS, CDR2 YFSETQ. The ends lost 5 bases at V and 4 bases at J; junction bases unmatched: 15. The full variable domain, rest sourced from reference TRBV5-1 and TRBJ1-2, is KAGVTQTPRYLIKTRGQQVTLSCSPISGHRSVSWYQQTPGQGLQFLFEYFSETQRNKGNFPGRFSGRQFSNSRSEMNVSTLELGDSALYLCASRIGTGPFYAYGYTFGSGTRLTVV.

This clone was recorded many times. The genes are TRBV20-1 and TRBJ1-1, with a tentative D call TRBD1 (6 bases). Germline V gene lookup returns CDR1 DFQATT and CDR2 SNEGSKA (reference sequence). The CDR3 loop spans 18 amino acids. V was trimmed by 1 base and J by 0 bases, leaving 21 bases between them. In nucleotides, the CDR3 is TGCAGTGCTAGAGGGGGTGGCAGGGGACACCCTATGAACACTGAAGCTTTCTTT. Its translation: CSARGGGRGHPMNTEAFF.

This clone was seen repeatedly, ten times or more. The chain combines TRBV10-3 with TRBJ2-3; D ambiguous. The CDR3 is 13 residues long. Trimming pared 2 bases from V and 5 bases from J, leaving 8 bases between. Germline CDR1 ENHRY, CDR2 SYGVKD. The CDR3 spells CAISEGLRDTQYF. CDR3 DNA: TGTGCCATCAGTGAGGGTTTAAGAGATACGCAGTATTTT.

By sample fraction, this clone is medium-sized. This CDR3 reads CASSAEGGLGYGYTF. The CDR3, as DNA: TGTGCCAGCTCAGCAGAAGGGGGTTTGGGCTATGGCTACACCTTC. The rearrangement uses TRBV18 and TRBJ1-2; the D gene is possibly TRBD1 (6 bases). This CDR3 has 15 amino acids. V lost 5 bases and J 4 bases, leaving 17 bases between the germline ends. Germline CDR1 is KGHSH and CDR2 is LQKENI.

By sample fraction, this clone is medium-sized (0.01 to 0.1%). The gene calls are TRBV25-1 and TRBJ1-6; no clear D. Between the trimmed V and J ends, which lost 1 base and 10 bases, there was a span of 11 bases. Germline V gene sequence: CDR1 MGHDK, CDR2 SYGVNS. This CDR3 region has 14 residues. The CDR3 DNA reads as TGTGCCAGCAGTGAATGGTCCGTCAGCTCACCCCTCCACTTT. This sequence encodes CASSEWSVSSPLHF.

This clone came up many times. At one boundary the junction diverges from the germline segment, which might be a read error. The chain couples TRBV7-2 to TRBJ2-6; D is perhaps TRBD1 or TRBD2 (5 bases each). Germline V gives CDR1 SGHTA, CDR2 FQGNSA. The CDR3 has 21 amino acids. The CDR3 DNA is TGTGCCAGCACCTTAGGGACCGAACGGGGTTTAGGAAAGCATGGGGCCAACGTCCTGACTTTC. Residues: CASTLGTERGLGKHGANVLTF.

This clone came up many times. This rearrangement joins TRBV18 to TRBJ1-1, with D possibly being TRBD1 (6 bases). Germline V gives CDR1 KGHSH, CDR2 LQKENI. The ends were cut back, 2 bases at V and 4 bases at J, with 8 bases in the middle. The CDR3 consists of 13 residues. The CDR3 DNA reads TGTGCCAGCTCACCAGGGGGCCCCACTGAAGCTTTCTTT. Translating gives CASSPGGPTEAFF.

This clone was detected a few times. J is TRBJ2-2 and V is TRBV2; 8 bases map to TRBD1. V gave up 6 bases and J gave up 8 bases; unmatched junction bases: 5. Germline CDR1 SNHLY, CDR2 FYNNEI. CDR3 length equals 13 residues. The CDR3 is CASSPGGGGELFF. Here the CDR3 DNA reads TGTGCCAGCAGCCCAGGGGGCGGAGGGGAGCTGTTTTTT.

This clone was seen ten or more times. The chain couples TRBV5-1 to TRBJ2-7; maybe TRBD2 (6 bases). Germline lookup yields CDR1 SGHRS and CDR2 YFSETQ. This CDR3 contains 15 residues. Deletions cut 4 bases from V and 3 bases from J, with 17 bases between. In DNA form, the CDR3 reads TGCGCCAGCAGCACCGGGGGACGAATGGGCTACGAGCAGTACTTC. Translation gives CASSTGGRMGYEQYF.

Many counts were recorded for this clone. This chain uses TRBV7-9 with TRBJ2-3; TRBD2 matches 7 bases. Germline CDR1 and CDR2: SEHNR and FQNEAQ (reference sequence). CDR3 length: 15 amino acids. V was pared by 6 bases and J by 5 bases, with 11 bases of the junction left unmatched. CDR3 nucleotides: TGTGCCAGCAGACCAGACGGGGGGAGGGGAGATACGCAGTATTTT. Its protein product is CASRPDGGRGDTQYF.

The gene calls are TRBV11-2 and TRBJ2-1; 15 nucleotides agree with TRBD2. There are 17 residues in the CDR3. Losses at the gene ends were 5 bases for V and 9 bases for J; bases not matched to a gene: 11. CDR1 and CDR2 (germline): SGHAT, FQNNGV. The CDR3 protein is CASSPAGLAGGRLEQFF. CDR3 nucleotide sequence: TGTGCCAGCAGCCCCGCCGGACTAGCGGGGGGGCGGCTTGAGCAGTTCTTC.

In this sample, this clone is medium-sized. J is TRBJ1-6 and V is TRBV5-1, with 7 positions matching TRBD1. V lost 4 bases to trimming and J lost 8 bases; unmatched junction nucleotides: 9. Germline assignment: CDR1 SGHRS and CDR2 YFSETQ. The CDR3 has 15 amino acids. Here the CDR3 DNA reads TGCGCCAGCAGCCCAGGGGGGAGGACCGATTCACCCCTCCACTTT. It specifies CASSPGGRTDSPLHF.

This clone is termed medium-sized. J is TRBJ2-3 and V is TRBV30, with TRBD2 identical over 8 bases. Germline lookup yields CDR1 GTSNPN and CDR2 SVGIG (reference sequence). V shed 2 bases, J shed 4 bases, and the junction held 8 bases outside the gene matches. The CDR3 is 15 residues long. CDR3 DNA sequence: TGTGCCTGGAGTCCCTCAGCGGGAGCGGCAGATACGCAGTATTTT. Residues: CAWSPSAGAADTQYF.

This clone was picked up many times. The V call is TRBV6-6, the J call TRBJ1-5; 7 positions agree with TRBD1. The V gene's germline CDR1 is MNHNY and CDR2 SVGAGI (reference sequence). V was clipped by 3 bases and J by 6 bases; unmatched bases: 8. The CDR3 has 15 amino acids. The CDR3 loop is CASSYEGAVFQPQHF. CDR3 sequence (DNA): TGTGCCAGCAGTTATGAGGGGGCGGTATTTCAGCCCCAGCATTTT.